Shown below are 3 T cell receptor beta chains from a single sample sequenced in a study of siplizumab effects on memory and regulatory T cells. TCRdb keeps only in-frame clones here, not all; method: immunoSEQ multiplex PCR. The table records fewer than 120,000 clones, roughly 92% of them present only once. Sample: CD4+ T cells sorted from blood. Receptor source: a human donor in good health.

The V and J genes are TRBV5-1 and TRBJ2-7; a weak D match, TRBD1 (5 bases). The CDR3 consists of 12 residues. Trimming cost V 1 base and J 5 bases, with 7 bases left between them. The germline V gene has CDR1 SGHRS and CDR2 YFSETQ. The DNA for the CDR3 is TGCGCCAGCAGCTTGCAGGGTAACGAGCAGTACTTC. As protein: CASSLQGNEQYF.

The genes are TRBV6-1 and TRBJ1-5, with 7 nucleotides matching TRBD1. V was pared by 6 bases and J by 7 bases, with 12 bases of the junction left unmatched. Germline CDR1 and CDR2: MNHNS and SASEGT. The CDR3 has 15 residues. The CDR3 sequence is CASSVRGLPGQPQHF. The CDR3, as DNA: TGTGCCAGCAGCGTTAGGGGGCTCCCGGGGCAGCCCCAGCATTTT.

The rearrangement links TRBV6-1 to TRBJ1-1; no definite D call. Germline loops: CDR1 MNHNS, CDR2 SASEGT. This CDR3 region has 10 residues. The germline V and J ends were trimmed by 6 bases and 8 bases, with 7 bases remaining between them. CDR3 amino acids: CASSRIEAFF. In nucleotides, the CDR3 is TGTGCCAGCAGCCGAATAGAAGCTTTCTTT.